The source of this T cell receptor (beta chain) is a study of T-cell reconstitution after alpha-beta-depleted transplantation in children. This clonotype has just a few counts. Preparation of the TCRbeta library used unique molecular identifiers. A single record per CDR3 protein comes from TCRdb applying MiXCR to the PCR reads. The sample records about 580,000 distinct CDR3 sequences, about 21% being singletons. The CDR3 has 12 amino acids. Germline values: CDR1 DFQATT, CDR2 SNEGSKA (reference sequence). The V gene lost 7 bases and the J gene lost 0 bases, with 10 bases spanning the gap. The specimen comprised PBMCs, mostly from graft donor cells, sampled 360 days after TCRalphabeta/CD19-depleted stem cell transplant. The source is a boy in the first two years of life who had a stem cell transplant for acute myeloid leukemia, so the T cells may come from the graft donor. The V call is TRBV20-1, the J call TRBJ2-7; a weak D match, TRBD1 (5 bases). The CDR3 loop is CSGGSSSYEQYF. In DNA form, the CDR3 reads TGCAGTGGGGGCAGCTCCTCCTACGAGCAGTACTTC.